Listed here are 6 T cell receptor beta chains from one sample, sequenced in a study of blood T cell repertoires in COVID-19. Using immunoSEQ multiplex PCR, the repertoire was profiled, and TCRdb retains in-frame clones only, with some absent. The sample records about 350,000 clones, about 90% being singletons. The source material was peripheral blood. The receptors come from a woman aged 70-85 years with COVID-19, enrolled during active disease.

The chain couples TRBV28 to TRBJ1-2, with D tentatively TRBD1 (5 bases). Germline V CDR1 and CDR2: MDHEN, SYDVKM. Trimming took off 7 bases at V and 0 bases at J, with 15 bases between the two ends. The CDR3 is made up of 15 amino acids. In DNA form, the CDR3 reads TGTGCCAGCACCCAACCGGGGGGACCTAACTATGGCTACACCTTC. Protein product: CASTQPGGPNYGYTF.

The chain couples TRBV7-2 to TRBJ2-7, with 13 positions matching TRBD2. Germline CDR1 SGHTA, CDR2 FQGNSA. V was pared by 1 base and J by 0 bases, with 3 bases of the junction left unmatched. There are 17 residues in the CDR3. The CDR3 coding sequence is TGTGCCAGCAGCTTAGAACTAGCGGGGGGGAGCTCCTACGAGCAGTACTTC. Protein: CASSLELAGGSSYEQYF.

This chain connects TRBV5-1 to TRBJ2-2; no clear D gene. This CDR3 is built from 16 residues. In germline, CDR1 is SGHRS, CDR2 YFSETQ. Deletions cut 4 bases from V and 4 bases from J, with 17 bases between. CDR3 region: CASSPYSSNPTGELFF. The CDR3 region has the DNA TGCGCCAGCAGCCCTTACTCATCTAATCCCACCGGGGAGCTGTTTTTT.

The chain uses TRBV27 and TRBJ1-3; D gene ambiguous. This CDR3 is 17 amino acids long. The V end was cut by 4 bases, the J end by 5 bases, with 21 bases between. Germline loops: CDR1 MNHEY, CDR2 SMNVEV (reference sequence). CDR3 bases: TGTGCCAGCAGTTCATATCCTCTATCAGTACAGCGAAACACCATATATTTT. It codes for CASSSYPLSVQRNTIYF.

This chain links TRBV20-1 with TRBJ2-3, with D possibly matching TRBD2 (7 bases). The V end lost 3 bases, the J end lost 6 bases, and 19 bases lay between the germline ends. The CDR3 runs to 15 residues. Germline assignment: CDR1 DFQATT and CDR2 SNEGSKA (reference sequence). As DNA, the CDR3 is TGCAGTGCTAGTGGGGGGGGGCTCTTTTCGGATACGCAGTATTTT. Protein product: CSASGGGLFSDTQYF.

This chain joins TRBV11-2 and TRBJ1-6, with TRBD1 as a possible D gene (5 bases). The germline V gene encodes CDR1 SGHAT and CDR2 FQNNGV. The CDR3 is made up of 15 amino acids. Trimming removed 2 bases from V and 8 bases from J, with 13 bases in between. CDR3 amino acids: CASSLHQGFDSPLHF. DNA of the CDR3: TGTGCCAGCAGCTTACATCAGGGCTTCGATTCACCCCTCCACTTT. The entire variable domain, with the rest obtained from reference TRBV11-2 and TRBJ1-6, is as follows: EAGVAQSPRYKIIEKRQSVAFWCNPISGHATLYWYQQILGQGPKLLIQFQNNGVVDDSQLPKDRFSAERLKGVDSTLKIQPAKLEDSAVYLCASSLHQGFDSPLHFGNGTRLTVT.